This T cell receptor (beta chain) was found in a study of low-dose radiotherapy and immunotherapy resistance in tumors. Study summary: Intravenous administration to patients comprised nivolumab at 240 mg every two weeks and ipilimumab at 1 mg/kg every six weeks. With cycle 1 day 1 as the start, patients took oral aspirin 300 mg daily for four cycles.

The sample holds many counts of this clonotype. V lost 4 bases to trimming and J lost 0 bases; unmatched junction nucleotides: 16. Germline CDR1 reads SGHRS; CDR2 reads YFSETQ. The CDR3 has 19 amino acids. Specified time point: before trial treatment. Donors were given nivolumab, ipilimumab, aspirin, low-dose cyclophosphamide and low-dose radiotherapy. Priming of first-strand cDNA relied on TRAV- and TRBV-specific primers (covering alpha and beta chains). With a constant-region primer and a V-primer adapter, TCRs were subjected to 20 PCR cycles of amplification. Isolated mRNA underwent amplification by in vitro transcription. TCRdb re-analysed the reads in MiXCR, keeping a single row per CDR3 protein. Of under 90,000 distinct CDR3 sequences in the sample, 18% were seen once.

The chain recombines TRBV5-1 with TRBJ2-3; TRBD2 agrees at 8 bases. The sequence was obtained from a male donor with prostate cancer. The material sequenced was PBMCs, taken before treatment. CDR3 in DNA: TGCGCCAGCAGCGCGCGCTCCGCGGGGGGACCATCTAGCACAGATACGCAGTATTTT. It encodes CASSARSAGGPSSTDTQYF.